These 10 T cell receptor beta chains share one sample of origin, sequenced in a study of CD8 T cells in ankylosing spondylitis. TCRdb processed the 5' RACE reads anew with MiXCR; each CDR3 protein has one entry. The sample lists 30,000 to 45,000 distinct CDR3 sequences, approximately 10% occurring once. The specimen sequenced was synovial fluid, either unsorted or a sorted T cell fraction (not recorded which). The receptors here all came from a male donor with ankylosing spondylitis.

This clonotype was observed a handful of times. The V and J genes are TRBV11-2 and TRBJ2-1, with no clear D. This CDR3 contains 14 residues. The germline gives CDR1 SGHAT, CDR2 FQNNGV. Trimming left V 2 bases short and J 0 bases short, with 5 bases between. Written as DNA, the CDR3 is TGTGCCAGCAGCTTATCCGCCTCCTACAATGAGCAGTTCTTC. It codes for CASSLSASYNEQFF.

This rearrangement joins TRBV20-1 to TRBJ2-1, with TRBD2 identical over 10 bases. The V gene end was trimmed by 7 bases and the J gene end by 6 bases; junction bases not matched to a gene: 12. The CDR3 has 15 residues. CDR1 and CDR2 (germline): DFQATT, SNEGSKA (reference sequence). CDR3 nucleotides: TGCAGTGTTCCTCCCCCTAGCGGGAGTCGCAATGAGCAGTTCTTC. It translates to CSVPPPSGSRNEQFF.

The chain is built from TRBV2 and TRBJ2-5; 11 nucleotides match TRBD2. V lost 6 bases to trimming and J lost 3 bases; unmatched junction nucleotides: 6. The CDR3 sequence is 15 residues long. Germline loops: CDR1 SNHLY, CDR2 FYNNEI. The CDR3 DNA follows: TGTGCCAGCAGCGGACTAGCGGGCGCAGAAGAGACCCAGTACTTC. It codes for CASSGLAGAEETQYF.

CDR3 nucleotides: TGCGCCAGCAGCACCATGCCGGGACAGGGGGCGAATGAGCAGTTCTTC. As protein: CASSTMPGQGANEQFF. The gene calls are TRBV5-1 and TRBJ2-1; 12 bases are shared with TRBD1. This CDR3 has 16 residues. Germline CDR1 SGHRS, CDR2 YFSETQ. The junction had 9 bases not matched to a gene; V was cut back by 4 bases and J by 7 bases.

This clonotype was detected only a few times. The rearrangement joins TRBV7-3 to TRBJ2-1, with 8 bases that match TRBD2. Trimming at V came to 4 bases and at J to 8 bases, leaving 4 bases not matched to a gene. This CDR3 contains 13 residues. Germline V lookup: CDR1 SGHTA, CDR2 FQGTGA. In DNA, the CDR3 is TGTGCCAGCAGCTCCAGCGGGAGCCATGAGCAGTTCTTC. It yields the protein CASSSSGSHEQFF.

The rearrangement links TRBV14 to TRBJ2-5; 11 bases line up with TRBD2. The junction had 5 bases not matched to a gene; V was cut back by 5 bases and J by 0 bases. CDR3 length: 16 residues. Germline V CDR1 and CDR2: SGHDN, FVKESK. CDR3 nucleotide sequence: TGTGCCAGCAGCAATGGACTAGCGGGTAACCAAGAGACCCAGTACTTC. It specifies CASSNGLAGNQETQYF.

This clonotype was counted between two and nine times. This chain connects TRBV28 to TRBJ2-5; 7 nucleotides align to TRBD1. The V segment lost 1 base and the J segment 3 bases; nucleotides outside the gene matches: 2. CDR1 is MDHEN and CDR2 is SYDVKM in the germline V gene. The CDR3 contains 14 residues. The CDR3 sequence is CASSLYDREETQYF. DNA of the CDR3: TGTGCCAGCAGTTTATACGACAGGGAAGAGACCCAGTACTTC.

The V call is TRBV28, the J call TRBJ1-5; unclear D gene. Germline V gene sequence: CDR1 MDHEN, CDR2 SYDVKM. This CDR3 is built from 14 residues. V lost 3 bases to trimming and J lost 6 bases, with 12 bases between them. The CDR3 reads CASSFQRLGQPQHF. The CDR3 DNA reads TGTGCCAGCAGTTTCCAGCGACTAGGTCAGCCCCAGCATTTT.

The chain links TRBV30 to TRBJ1-2, with 7 positions matching TRBD1. V was clipped by 0 bases and J by 2 bases; unmatched bases: 3. CDR3 length: 14 amino acids. Germline CDR1 is GTSNPN and CDR2 is SVGIG (reference sequence). The CDR3 is CAWSVTGRNYGYTF. The CDR3 DNA follows: TGTGCCTGGAGTGTGACAGGGCGGAACTATGGCTACACCTTC.

The chain couples TRBV7-8 to TRBJ2-1, with 11 bases lining up with TRBD2. The CDR3 is 15 residues long. Unmatched junction bases numbered 2, after V lost 1 base and J lost 6 bases. Per the germline V gene, CDR1 is SGHVS and CDR2 is FQNEAQ. CDR3 bases: TGTGCCAGCAGCTTAGTAGCGGGAGGGAGCAATGAGCAGTTCTTC. Translating it yields CASSLVAGGSNEQFF.